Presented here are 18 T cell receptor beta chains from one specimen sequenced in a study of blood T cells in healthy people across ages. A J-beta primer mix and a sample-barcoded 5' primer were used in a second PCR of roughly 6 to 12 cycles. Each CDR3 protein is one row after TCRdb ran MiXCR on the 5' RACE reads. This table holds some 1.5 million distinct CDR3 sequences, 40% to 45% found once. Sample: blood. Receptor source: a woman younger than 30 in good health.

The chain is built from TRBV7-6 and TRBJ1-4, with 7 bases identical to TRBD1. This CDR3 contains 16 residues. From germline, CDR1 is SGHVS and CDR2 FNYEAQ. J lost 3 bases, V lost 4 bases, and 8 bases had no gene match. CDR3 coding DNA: TGTGCCAGCAGCTCGGCCTACAGGGGCCCTAATGAAAAACTGTTTTTT. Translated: CASSSAYRGPNEKLFF. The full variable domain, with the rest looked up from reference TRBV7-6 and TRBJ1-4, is GAGVSQSPRYKVTKRGQDVALRCDPISGHVSLYWYRQALGQGPEFLTYFNYEAQQDKSGLPNDRFSAERPEGSISTLTIQRTEQRDSAMYRCASSSAYRGPNEKLFFGSGTQLSVL.

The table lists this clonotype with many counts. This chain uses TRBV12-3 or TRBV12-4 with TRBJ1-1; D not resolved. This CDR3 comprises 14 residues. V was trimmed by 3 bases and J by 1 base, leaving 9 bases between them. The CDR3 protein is CASSFRGANTEAFF. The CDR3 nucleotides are TGTGCCAGCAGTTTTCGGGGAGCGAACACTGAAGCTTTCTTT.

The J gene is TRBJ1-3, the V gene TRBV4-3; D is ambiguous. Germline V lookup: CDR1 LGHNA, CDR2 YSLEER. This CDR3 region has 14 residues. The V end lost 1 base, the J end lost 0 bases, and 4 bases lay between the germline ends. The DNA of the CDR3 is TGCGCCAGCAGCCAAGGGGTCTCTGGAAACACCATATATTTT. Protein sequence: CASSQGVSGNTIYF.

The CDR3 region is CSLREGRNQPQHF. The CDR3 DNA is TGCAGTCTAAGGGAGGGGAGAAATCAGCCCCAGCATTTT. This chain links TRBV20-1 with TRBJ1-5, with D perhaps matching TRBD1 (5 bases). The CDR3 is made up of 13 amino acids. CDR1 is DFQATT and CDR2 is SNEGSKA in the germline V gene (reference sequence). V gave up 8 bases and J gave up 4 bases, with 15 bases separating them.

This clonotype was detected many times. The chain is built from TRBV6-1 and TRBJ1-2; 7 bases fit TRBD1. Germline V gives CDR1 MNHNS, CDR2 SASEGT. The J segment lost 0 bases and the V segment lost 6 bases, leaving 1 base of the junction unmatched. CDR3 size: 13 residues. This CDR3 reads CASRDRANYGYTF. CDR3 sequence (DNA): TGTGCCAGCAGAGACAGGGCTAACTATGGCTACACCTTC.

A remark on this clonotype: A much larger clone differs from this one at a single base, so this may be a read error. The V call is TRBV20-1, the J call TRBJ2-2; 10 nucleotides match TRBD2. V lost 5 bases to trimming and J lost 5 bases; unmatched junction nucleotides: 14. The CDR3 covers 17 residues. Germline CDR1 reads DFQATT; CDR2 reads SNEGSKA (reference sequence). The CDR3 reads CSAEDGTSVFSTGELFF. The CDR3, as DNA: TGCAGTGCTGAGGACGGGACTAGCGTCTTCTCTACCGGGGAGCTGTTTTTT.

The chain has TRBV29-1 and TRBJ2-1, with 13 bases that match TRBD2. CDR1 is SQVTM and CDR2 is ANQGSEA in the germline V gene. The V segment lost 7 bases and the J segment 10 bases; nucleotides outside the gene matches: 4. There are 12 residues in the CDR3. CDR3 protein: CSARTSGGEQFF. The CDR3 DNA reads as TGCAGCGCCCGGACTAGCGGGGGAGAGCAGTTCTTC.

The CDR3 loop is CAWSATLRTEAFF. The CDR3 DNA follows: TGTGCCTGGAGCGCAACCTTGAGGACTGAAGCTTTCTTT. This rearrangement joins TRBV30 to TRBJ1-1; unclear D gene. Trimming took 3 bases from V and 5 from J, leaving 13 bases between them. This CDR3 contains 13 residues. Looked up from germline, CDR1 is GTSNPN and CDR2 is SVGIG (reference sequence). The whole variable domain, remainder taken from reference TRBV30 and TRBJ1-1, is SQTIHQWPATLVQPVGSPLSLECTVEGTSNPNLYWYRQAAGRGLQLLFYSVGIGQISSEVPQNLSASRPQDRQFILSSKKLLLSDSGFYLCAWSATLRTEAFFGQGTRLTVV.

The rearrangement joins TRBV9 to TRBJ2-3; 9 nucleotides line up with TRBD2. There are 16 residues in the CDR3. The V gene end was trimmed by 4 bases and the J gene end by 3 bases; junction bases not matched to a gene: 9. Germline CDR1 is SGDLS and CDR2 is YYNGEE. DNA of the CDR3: TGTGCCAGCAGCCCGCGGGGGGGGCTGGGTACAGATACGCAGTATTTT. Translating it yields CASSPRGGLGTDTQYF.

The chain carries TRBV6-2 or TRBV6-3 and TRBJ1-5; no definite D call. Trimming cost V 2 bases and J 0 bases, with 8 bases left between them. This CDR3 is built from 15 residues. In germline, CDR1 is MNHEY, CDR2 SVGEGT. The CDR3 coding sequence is TGTGCCAGCAGTTACGAGACATTTAGCAATCAGCCCCAGCATTTT. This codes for CASSYETFSNQPQHF.

The CDR3 sequence: CSALTGAAGYTF. Here the CDR3 DNA reads TGCAGTGCTTTAACAGGGGCAGCTGGCTACACCTTC. This chain connects TRBV20-1 to TRBJ1-2; 7 nucleotides align to TRBD1. Germline lookup yields CDR1 DFQATT and CDR2 SNEGSKA (reference sequence). The CDR3 extends over 12 amino acids. V lost 5 bases to trimming and J lost 7 bases; unmatched junction nucleotides: 7.

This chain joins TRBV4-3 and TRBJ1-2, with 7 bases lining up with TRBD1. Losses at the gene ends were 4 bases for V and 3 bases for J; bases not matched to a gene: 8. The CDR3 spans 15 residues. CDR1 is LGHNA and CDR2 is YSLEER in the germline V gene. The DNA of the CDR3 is TGCGCCAGCAGCCGCGACAGGGATGCGTACTATGGCTACACCTTC. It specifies CASSRDRDAYYGYTF.

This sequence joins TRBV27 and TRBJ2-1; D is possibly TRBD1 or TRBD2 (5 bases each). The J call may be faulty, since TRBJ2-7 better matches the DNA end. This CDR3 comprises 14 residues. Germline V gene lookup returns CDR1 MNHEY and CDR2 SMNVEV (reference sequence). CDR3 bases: TGTGCCAGCAGTTTACGAGGGGTTTACAATGAGCAGTACTTC. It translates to CASSLRGVYNEQYF.

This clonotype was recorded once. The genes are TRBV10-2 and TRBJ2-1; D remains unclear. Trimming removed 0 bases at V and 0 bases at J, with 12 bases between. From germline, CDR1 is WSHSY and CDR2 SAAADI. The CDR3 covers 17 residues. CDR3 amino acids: CASSESILQSSYNEQFF. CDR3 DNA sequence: TGCGCCAGCAGTGAGTCGATCTTGCAAAGCTCCTACAATGAGCAGTTCTTC.

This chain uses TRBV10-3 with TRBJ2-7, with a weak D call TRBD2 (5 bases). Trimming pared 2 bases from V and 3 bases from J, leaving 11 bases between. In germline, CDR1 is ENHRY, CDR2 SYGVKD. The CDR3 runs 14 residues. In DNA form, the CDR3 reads TGTGCCATCAGTGAGCCGTGGACTTACTACGAGCAGTACTTC. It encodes CAISEPWTYYEQYF.

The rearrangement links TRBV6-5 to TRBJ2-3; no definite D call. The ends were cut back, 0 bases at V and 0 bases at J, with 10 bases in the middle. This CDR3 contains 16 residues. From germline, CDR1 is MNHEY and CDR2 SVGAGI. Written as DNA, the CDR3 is TGTGCCAGCAGTTACTCGAGGCGGTCTAGCACAGATACGCAGTATTTT. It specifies CASSYSRRSSTDTQYF.

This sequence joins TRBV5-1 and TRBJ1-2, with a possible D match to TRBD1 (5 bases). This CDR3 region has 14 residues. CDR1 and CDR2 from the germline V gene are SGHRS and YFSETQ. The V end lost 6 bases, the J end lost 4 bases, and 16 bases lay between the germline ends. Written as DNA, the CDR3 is TGCGCCAGCAATTCGGGGCTGGCGAGCTATGGCTACACCTTC. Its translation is CASNSGLASYGYTF.

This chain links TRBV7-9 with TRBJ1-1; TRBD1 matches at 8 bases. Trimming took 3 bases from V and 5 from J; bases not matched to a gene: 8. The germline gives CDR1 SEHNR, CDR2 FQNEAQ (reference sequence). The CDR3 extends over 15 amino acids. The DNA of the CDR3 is TGTGCCAGCAGCTTGTTACAGACAGGGGAAACTGAAGCTTTCTTT. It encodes CASSLLQTGETEAFF.